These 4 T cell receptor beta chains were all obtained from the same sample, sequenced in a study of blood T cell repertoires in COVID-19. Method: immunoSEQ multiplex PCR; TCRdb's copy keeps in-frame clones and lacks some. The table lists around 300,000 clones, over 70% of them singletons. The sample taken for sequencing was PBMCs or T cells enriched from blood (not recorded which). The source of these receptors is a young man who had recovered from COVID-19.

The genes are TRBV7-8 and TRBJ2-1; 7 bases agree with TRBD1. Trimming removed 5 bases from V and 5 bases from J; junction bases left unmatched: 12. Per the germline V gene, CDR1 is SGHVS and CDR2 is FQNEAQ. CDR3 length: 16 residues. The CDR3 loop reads CASSPTQDRAHNEQFF. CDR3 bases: TGTGCCAGCAGCCCGACCCAAGACAGGGCCCACAATGAGCAGTTCTTC.

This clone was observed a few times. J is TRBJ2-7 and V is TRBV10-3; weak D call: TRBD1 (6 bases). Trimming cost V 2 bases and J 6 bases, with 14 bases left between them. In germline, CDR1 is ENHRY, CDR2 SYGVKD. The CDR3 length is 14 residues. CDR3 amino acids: CAISERTDDGEQYF. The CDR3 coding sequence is TGTGCCATCAGTGAGCGGACAGATGATGGCGAGCAGTACTTC.

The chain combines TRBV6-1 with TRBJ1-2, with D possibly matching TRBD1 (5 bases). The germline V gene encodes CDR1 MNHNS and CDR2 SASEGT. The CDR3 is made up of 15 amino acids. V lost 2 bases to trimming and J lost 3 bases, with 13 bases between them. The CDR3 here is CASSELGRAHYGYTF. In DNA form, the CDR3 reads TGTGCCAGCAGTGAACTCGGCAGGGCCCACTATGGCTACACCTTC.

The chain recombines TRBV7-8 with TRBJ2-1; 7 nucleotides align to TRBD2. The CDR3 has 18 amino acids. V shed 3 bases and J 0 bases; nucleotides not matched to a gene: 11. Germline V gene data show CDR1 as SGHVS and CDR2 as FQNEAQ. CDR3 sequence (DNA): TGTGCCAGCAGCTTTAATGGACTAGTATCGAGCTCCTACAATGAGCAGTTCTTC. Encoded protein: CASSFNGLVSSSYNEQFF.